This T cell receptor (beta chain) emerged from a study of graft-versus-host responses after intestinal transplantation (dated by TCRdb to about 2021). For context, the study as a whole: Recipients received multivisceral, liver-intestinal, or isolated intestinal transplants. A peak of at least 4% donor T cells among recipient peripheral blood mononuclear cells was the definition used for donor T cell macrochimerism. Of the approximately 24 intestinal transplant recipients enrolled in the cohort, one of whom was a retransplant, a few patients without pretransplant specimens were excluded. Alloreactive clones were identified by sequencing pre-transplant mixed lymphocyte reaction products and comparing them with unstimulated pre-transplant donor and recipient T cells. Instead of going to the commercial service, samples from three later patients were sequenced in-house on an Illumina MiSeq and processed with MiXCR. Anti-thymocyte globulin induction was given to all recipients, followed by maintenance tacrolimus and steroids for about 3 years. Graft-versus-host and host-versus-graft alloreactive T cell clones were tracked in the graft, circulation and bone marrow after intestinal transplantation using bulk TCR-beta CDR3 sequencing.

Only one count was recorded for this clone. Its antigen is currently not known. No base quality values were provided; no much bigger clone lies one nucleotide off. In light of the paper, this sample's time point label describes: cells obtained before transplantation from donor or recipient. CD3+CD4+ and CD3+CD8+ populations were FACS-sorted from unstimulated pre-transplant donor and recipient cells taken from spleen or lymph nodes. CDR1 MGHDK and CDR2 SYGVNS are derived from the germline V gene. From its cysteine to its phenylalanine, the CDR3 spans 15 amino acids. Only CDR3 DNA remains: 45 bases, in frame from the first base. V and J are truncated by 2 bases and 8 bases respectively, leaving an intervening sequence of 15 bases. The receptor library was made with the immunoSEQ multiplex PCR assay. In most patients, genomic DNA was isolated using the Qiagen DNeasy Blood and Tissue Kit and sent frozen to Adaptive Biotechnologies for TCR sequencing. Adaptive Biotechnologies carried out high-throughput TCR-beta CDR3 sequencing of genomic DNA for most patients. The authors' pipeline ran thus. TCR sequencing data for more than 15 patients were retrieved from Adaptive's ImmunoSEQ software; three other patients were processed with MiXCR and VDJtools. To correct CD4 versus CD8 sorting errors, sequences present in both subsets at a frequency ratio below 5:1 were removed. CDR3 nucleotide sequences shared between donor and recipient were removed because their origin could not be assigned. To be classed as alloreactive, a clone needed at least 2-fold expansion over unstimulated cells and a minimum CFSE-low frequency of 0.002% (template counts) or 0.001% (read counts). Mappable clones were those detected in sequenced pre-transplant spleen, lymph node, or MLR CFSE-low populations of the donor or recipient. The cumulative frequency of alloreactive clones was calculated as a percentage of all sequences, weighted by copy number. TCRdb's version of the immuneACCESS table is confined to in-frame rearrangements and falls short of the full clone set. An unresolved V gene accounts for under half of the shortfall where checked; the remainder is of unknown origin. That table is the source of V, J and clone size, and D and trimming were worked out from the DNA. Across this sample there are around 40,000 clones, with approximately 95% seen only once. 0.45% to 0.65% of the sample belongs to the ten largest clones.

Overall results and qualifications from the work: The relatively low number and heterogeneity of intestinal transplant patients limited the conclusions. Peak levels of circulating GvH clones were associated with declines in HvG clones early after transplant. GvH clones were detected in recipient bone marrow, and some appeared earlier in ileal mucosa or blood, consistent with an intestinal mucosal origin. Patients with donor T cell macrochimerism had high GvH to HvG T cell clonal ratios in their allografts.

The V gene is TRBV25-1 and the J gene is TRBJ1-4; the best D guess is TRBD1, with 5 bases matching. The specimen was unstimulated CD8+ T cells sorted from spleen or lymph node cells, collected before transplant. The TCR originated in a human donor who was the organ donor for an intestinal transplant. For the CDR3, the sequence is CASSEGAGQEEKLFF. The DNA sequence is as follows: TGTGCCAGCAGTGAAGGGGCAGGCCAGGAAGAAAAACTGTTTTTT.